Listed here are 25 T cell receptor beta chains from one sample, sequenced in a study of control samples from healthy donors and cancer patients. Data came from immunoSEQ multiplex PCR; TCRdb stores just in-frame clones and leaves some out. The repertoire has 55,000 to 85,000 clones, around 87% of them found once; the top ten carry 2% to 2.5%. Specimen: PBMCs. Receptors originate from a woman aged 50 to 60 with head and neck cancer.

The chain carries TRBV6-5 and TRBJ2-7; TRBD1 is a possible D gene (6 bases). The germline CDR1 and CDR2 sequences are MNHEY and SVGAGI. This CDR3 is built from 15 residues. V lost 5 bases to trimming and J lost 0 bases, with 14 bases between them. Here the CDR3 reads CASSPRDNYSYEQYF. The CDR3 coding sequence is TGTGCCAGCAGTCCCCGGGACAATTACTCCTACGAGCAGTACTTC.

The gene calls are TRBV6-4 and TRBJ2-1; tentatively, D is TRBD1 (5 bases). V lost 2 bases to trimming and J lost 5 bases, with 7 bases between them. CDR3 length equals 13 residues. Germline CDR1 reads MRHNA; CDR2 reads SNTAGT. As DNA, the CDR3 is TGTGCCAGCAGTGACCGACAGAACAATGAGCAGTTCTTC. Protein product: CASSDRQNNEQFF.

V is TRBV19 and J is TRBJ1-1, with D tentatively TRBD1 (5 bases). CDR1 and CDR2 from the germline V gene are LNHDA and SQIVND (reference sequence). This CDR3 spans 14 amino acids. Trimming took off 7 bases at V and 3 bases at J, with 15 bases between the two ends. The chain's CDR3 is CASKDWGGDTEAFF. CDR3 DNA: TGTGCCAGTAAGGACTGGGGCGGGGACACTGAAGCTTTCTTT.

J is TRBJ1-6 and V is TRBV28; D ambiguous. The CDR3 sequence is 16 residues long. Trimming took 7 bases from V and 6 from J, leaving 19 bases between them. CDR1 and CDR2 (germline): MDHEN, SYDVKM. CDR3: CASIKTPNSPNSPLHF. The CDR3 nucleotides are TGTGCCAGCATTAAGACGCCCAATAGCCCTAATTCACCCCTCCACTTT.

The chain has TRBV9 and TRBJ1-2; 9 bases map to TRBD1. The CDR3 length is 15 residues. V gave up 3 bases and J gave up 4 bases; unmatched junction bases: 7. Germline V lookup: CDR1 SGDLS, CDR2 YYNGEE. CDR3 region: CASSARDRAPYGYTF. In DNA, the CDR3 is TGTGCCAGCAGCGCCCGGGACAGGGCTCCCTATGGCTACACCTTC.

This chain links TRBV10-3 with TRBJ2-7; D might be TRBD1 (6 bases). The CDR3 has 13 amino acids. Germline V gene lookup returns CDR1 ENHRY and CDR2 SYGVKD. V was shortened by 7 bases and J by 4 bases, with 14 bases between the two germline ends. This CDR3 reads CAITYRDGYEQYF. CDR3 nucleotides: TGTGCCATCACCTACAGGGATGGGTACGAGCAGTACTTC.

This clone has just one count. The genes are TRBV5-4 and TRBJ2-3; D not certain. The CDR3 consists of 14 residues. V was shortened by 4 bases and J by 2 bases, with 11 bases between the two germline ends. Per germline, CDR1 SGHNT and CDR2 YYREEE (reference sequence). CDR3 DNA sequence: TGTGCCAGCAGCCCAAGGCCCCACACAGATACGCAGTATTTT. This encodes CASSPRPHTDTQYF.

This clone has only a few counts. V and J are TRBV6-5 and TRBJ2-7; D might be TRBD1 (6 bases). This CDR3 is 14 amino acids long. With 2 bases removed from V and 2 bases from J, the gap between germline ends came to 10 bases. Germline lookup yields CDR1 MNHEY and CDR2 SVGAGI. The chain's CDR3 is CASSYRGTPYEQYF. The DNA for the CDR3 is TGTGCCAGCAGTTACAGGGGGACCCCCTACGAGCAGTACTTC.

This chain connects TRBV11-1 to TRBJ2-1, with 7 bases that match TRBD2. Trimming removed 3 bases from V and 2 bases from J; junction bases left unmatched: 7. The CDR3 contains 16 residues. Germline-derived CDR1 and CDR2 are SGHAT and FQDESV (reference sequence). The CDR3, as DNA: TGTGCCAGCAGCTTCTCCGGCGGGGGTCCCTACAATGAGCAGTTCTTC. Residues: CASSFSGGGPYNEQFF.

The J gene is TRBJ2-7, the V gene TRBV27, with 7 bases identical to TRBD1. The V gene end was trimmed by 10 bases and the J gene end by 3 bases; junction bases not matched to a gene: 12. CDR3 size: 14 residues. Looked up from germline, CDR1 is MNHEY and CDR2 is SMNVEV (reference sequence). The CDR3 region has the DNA TGTGCCACCGCCCCGACAGGGACCCTCTACGAGCAGTACTTC. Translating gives CATAPTGTLYEQYF.

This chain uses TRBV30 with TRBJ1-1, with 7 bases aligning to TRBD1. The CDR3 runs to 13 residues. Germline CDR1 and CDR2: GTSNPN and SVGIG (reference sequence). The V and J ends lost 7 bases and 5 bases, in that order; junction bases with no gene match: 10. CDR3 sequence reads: CASRQGMSTEAFF. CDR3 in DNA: TGTGCCTCAAGACAGGGTATGTCGACTGAAGCTTTCTTT. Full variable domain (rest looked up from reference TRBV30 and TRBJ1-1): SQTIHQWPATLVQPVGSPLSLECTVEGTSNPNLYWYRQAAGRGLQLLFYSVGIGQISSEVPQNLSASRPQDRQFILSSKKLLLSDSGFYLCASRQGMSTEAFFGQGTRLTVV.

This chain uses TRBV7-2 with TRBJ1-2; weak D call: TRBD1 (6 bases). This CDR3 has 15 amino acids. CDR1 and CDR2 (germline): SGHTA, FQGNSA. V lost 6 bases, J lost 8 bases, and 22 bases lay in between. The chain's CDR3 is CASSQLPRGGWGYTF. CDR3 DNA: TGTGCCAGCAGTCAACTCCCGCGGGGGGGCTGGGGCTACACCTTC.

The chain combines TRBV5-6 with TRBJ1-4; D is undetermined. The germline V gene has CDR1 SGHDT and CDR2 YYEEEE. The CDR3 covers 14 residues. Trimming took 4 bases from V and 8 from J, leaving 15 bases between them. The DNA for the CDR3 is TGTGCCAGCAGCCCGCGGACGCTACTGGAAAAACTGTTTTTT. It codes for CASSPRTLLEKLFF.

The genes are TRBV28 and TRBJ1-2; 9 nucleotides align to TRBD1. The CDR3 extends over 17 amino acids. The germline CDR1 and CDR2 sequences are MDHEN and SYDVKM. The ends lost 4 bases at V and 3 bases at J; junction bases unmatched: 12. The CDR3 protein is CASSSPGTGSTHYGYTF. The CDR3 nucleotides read TGTGCCAGCAGTTCACCCGGGACAGGGAGTACTCACTATGGCTACACCTTC.

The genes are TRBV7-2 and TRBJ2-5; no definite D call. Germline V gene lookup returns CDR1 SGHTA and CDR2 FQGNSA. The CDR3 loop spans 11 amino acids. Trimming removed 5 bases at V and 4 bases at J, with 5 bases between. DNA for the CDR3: TGTGCCAGCAGCGGTAGAGAGACCCAGTACTTC. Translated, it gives CASSGRETQYF.

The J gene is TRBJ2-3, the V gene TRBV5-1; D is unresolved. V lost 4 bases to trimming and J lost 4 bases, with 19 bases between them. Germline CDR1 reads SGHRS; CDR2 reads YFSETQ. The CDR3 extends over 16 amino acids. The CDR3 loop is CASSRGENSLADTQYF. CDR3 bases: TGCGCCAGCAGCCGAGGCGAGAACTCGTTAGCAGATACGCAGTATTTT.

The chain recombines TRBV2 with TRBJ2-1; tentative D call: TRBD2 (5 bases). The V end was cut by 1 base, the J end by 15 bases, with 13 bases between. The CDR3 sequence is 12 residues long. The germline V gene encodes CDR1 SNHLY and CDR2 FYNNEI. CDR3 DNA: TGTGCCAGCAGTGAAGGGGTTAGCGCGAGGTTCTTC. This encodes CASSEGVSARFF.

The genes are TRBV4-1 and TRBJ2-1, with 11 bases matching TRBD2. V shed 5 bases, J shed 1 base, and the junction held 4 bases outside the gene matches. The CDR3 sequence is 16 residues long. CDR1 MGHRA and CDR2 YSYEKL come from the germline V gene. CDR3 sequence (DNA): TGCGCCAGCAGCGGAGGGACTAGCGGATCCTACAATGAGCAGTTCTTC. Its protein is CASSGGTSGSYNEQFF.

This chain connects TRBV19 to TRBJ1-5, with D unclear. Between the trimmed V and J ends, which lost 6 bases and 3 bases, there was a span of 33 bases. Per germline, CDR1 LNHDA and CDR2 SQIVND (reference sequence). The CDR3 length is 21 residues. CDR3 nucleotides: TGTGCCAGTAGCCCCGCCGGTGCGGGGTCGAACTTATGGGCGACCAATCAGCCCCAGCATTTT. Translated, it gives CASSPAGAGSNLWATNQPQHF.

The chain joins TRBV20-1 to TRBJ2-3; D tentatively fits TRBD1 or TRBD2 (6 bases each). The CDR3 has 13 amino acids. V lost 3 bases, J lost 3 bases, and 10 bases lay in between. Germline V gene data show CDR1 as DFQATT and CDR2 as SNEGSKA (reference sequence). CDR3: CSASPGATDTQYF. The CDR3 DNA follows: TGCAGTGCTAGTCCGGGGGCGACAGATACGCAGTATTTT.

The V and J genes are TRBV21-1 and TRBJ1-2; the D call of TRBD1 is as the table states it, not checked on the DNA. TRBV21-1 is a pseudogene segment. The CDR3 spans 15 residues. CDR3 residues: CASSRAGGASYGYTF. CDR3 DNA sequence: TGTGCCAGCAGCAGAGCAGGGGGCGCTAGCTATGGCTACACCTTC.

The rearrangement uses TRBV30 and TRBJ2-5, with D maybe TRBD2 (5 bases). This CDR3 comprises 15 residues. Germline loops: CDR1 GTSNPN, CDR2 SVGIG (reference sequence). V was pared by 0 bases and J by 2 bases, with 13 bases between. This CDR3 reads CAWSVLGSGQETQYF. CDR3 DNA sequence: TGTGCCTGGAGTGTACTAGGGTCGGGGCAAGAGACCCAGTACTTC.

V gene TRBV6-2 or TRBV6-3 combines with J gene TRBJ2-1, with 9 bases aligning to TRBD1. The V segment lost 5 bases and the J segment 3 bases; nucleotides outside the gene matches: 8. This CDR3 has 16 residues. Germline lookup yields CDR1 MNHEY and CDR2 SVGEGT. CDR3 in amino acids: CASSRVGTGLYNEQFF. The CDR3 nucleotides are TGTGCCAGCAGTCGCGTCGGGACAGGGCTCTACAATGAGCAGTTCTTC.

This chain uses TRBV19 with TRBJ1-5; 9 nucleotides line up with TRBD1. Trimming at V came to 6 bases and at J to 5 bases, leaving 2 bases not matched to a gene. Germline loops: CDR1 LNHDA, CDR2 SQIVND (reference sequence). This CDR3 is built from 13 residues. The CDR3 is CASRDRGYQPQHF. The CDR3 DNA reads TGTGCCAGTAGGGACAGGGGTTATCAGCCCCAGCATTTT. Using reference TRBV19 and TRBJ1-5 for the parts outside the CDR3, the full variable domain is DGGITQSPKYLFRKEGQNVTLSCEQNLNHDAMYWYRQDPGQGLRLIYYSQIVNDFQKGDIAEGYSVSREKKESFPLTVTSAQKNPTAFYLCASRDRGYQPQHFGDGTRLSIL.

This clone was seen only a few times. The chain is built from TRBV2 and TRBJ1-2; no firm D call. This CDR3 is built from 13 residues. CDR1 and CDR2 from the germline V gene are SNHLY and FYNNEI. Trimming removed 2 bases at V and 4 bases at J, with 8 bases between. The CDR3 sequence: CASSETAFYGYTF. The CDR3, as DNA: TGTGCCAGCAGTGAAACGGCGTTCTATGGCTACACCTTC.